The present entry profiles one T cell receptor beta chain with its context. Its antigen is still unknown. In TCRdb, the 5' RACE reads were re-called with MiXCR into one record per CDR3 protein. The repertoire holds 250,000 or so distinct CDR3 sequences, with 6.5% to 9% as singletons. This entry comes from a study of identical twins. Study observations and caveats: Twin sharing of out-of-frame TCR alpha was underestimated by models in monozygotic pairs. Abundant beta clonotypes from cord blood had fewer insertions, unlike memory repertoires, which showed none. Potential partial confounding of zero-insertion analyses by invariant MAIT and iNKT cells was noted.

These records were also assigned to another study, of yellow fever vaccine responses in identical twins.

This TCR came from a woman under 30 in good health. The sequenced sample consisted of CD8+ T cells sorted from blood.

This CDR3 reads CASSRAGLAGVNEQFF. CDR3 in DNA: TGCGCCAGCAGCCGAGCTGGACTAGCGGGAGTAAATGAGCAGTTCTTC. The V call is TRBV4-1, the J call TRBJ2-1; 13 nucleotides align to TRBD2. The CDR3 is 16 residues long. Trimming took 4 bases from V and 7 from J; bases not matched to a gene: 7. Germline lookup yields CDR1 MGHRA and CDR2 YSYEKL.